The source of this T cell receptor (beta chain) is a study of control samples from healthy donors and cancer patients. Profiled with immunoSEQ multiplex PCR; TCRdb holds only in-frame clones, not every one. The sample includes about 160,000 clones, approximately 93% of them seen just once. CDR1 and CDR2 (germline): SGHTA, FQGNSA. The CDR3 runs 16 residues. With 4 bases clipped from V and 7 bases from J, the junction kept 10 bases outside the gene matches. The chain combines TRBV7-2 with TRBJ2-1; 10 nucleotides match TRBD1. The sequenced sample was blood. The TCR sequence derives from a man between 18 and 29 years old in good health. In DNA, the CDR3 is TGTGCCAGCAGCTACCGACAGGGGGCAAGGCGGAATGAGCAGTTCTTC. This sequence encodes CASSYRQGARRNEQFF.